The text below deals with one T cell receptor beta chain. Its antigen is undetermined. This specimen belongs to a study of response to subunit inactivated influenza vaccine. Findings of the study overall: With each seasonal influenza vaccination, the authors suggested, few new T cells are recruited.

TCRdb recomputed calls from the RT-PCR reads with MiXCR, one row per CDR3 protein. The repertoire has roughly 790,000 distinct CDR3 sequences, around 20% of them found once; the top ten carry roughly 10%. Trimming left V 3 bases short and J 9 bases short, with 12 bases between. Germline CDR1 SEHNR, CDR2 FQNEAQ (reference sequence). The CDR3 loop spans 14 amino acids. The starting material was PBMCs from blood, obtained roughly 5 days after vaccination. This chain uses TRBV7-9 with TRBJ1-6; a possible D gene is TRBD1 (5 bases). The sequence was collected from a man aged 45-65 years who received an inactivated influenza vaccine. The CDR3 here is CASSFEGSGSPLHF. The CDR3, as DNA: TGTGCCAGCAGCTTTGAGGGGTCGGGTTCACCCCTCCACTTT.